The 3 T cell receptor beta chains below were found in one sample sequenced in a study of blood T cell repertoires in COVID-19. The method was immunoSEQ multiplex PCR; TCRdb's version includes in-frame clones alone and lacks a portion of them. Here the sample spans some 260,000 clones, around 80% being singletons. Sequencing used PBMCs or T cells enriched from blood (not recorded which). These receptors originate from a young man with acute COVID-19.

This chain links TRBV19 with TRBJ1-2; D might be TRBD1 (6 bases). The V and J ends lost 3 bases and 2 bases respectively, with 13 bases between them. The CDR3 loop spans 15 amino acids. Germline values: CDR1 LNHDA, CDR2 SQIVND (reference sequence). CDR3 region: CASSISGQSNYGYTF. Written as DNA, the CDR3 is TGTGCCAGTAGTATTTCTGGACAGAGCAACTATGGCTACACCTTC.

This clone was detected once. The chain joins TRBV7-7 to TRBJ2-1, with TRBD2 identical over 10 bases. The germline CDR1 and CDR2 sequences are SSHAT and FNYEAQ (reference sequence). The CDR3 runs 13 residues. CDR3 coding DNA: TGTGCGGTTCGGAGCGGGAGGGCCGGTGAGCAGTTCTTC. It encodes CAVRSGRAGEQFF.

The chain is built from TRBV4-1 and TRBJ1-3; D is possibly TRBD1 (6 bases). Between the trimmed V and J ends, which lost 0 bases and 4 bases, there was a span of 16 bases. Germline V CDR1 and CDR2: MGHRA, YSYEKL. The CDR3 covers 17 residues. CDR3 protein: CASSQDPYSGGGNTIYF. The CDR3 nucleotides are TGCGCCAGCAGCCAAGATCCTTATAGCGGGGGCGGAAACACCATATATTTT.